This T cell receptor beta chain was identified in a study of CD8 T cells in ankylosing spondylitis. Study results and limitations: Significant enrichment of disease-linked clones was reported in matched ankylosing spondylitis synovial fluid.

This clonotype was recorded many times. Its matching antigen is unknown. Mismatch with germline at one junction end may stem from a read error. TCRdb fed the 5' RACE reads into MiXCR, producing one record per CDR3 protein. The sample lists approximately 240,000 distinct CDR3 sequences, approximately 10% occurring once. The CDR3 contains 14 residues. Sequenced sample: blood, either unsorted or a sorted T cell fraction (not recorded which). The V call is TRBV12-3 or TRBV12-4, the J call TRBJ2-1; 12 bases align to TRBD2. The source is a male donor with ankylosing spondylitis or in good health (not recorded which). The chain's CDR3 is CASSLAGGLREQFF. Written as DNA, the CDR3 is TGTGCCAGCAGTCTAGCGGGAGGGCTCCGTGAGCAGTTCTTC.